This TCR beta chain was captured by sequencing in a study of CD8 T cells in cerebrospinal fluid in Alzheimer's disease. Study overall: Two single-cell methods, plate-based nested PCR and droplet-based sequencing, assessed CSF clonal expansion.

Points from the study as a whole: Versus healthy subjects, Alzheimer's patients more often had clones of at least 3%. Patients with mild cognitive impairment or Alzheimer's disease had a larger top CSF clone percentage than controls. EBV-specific clones were neither the most expanded nor enriched in Alzheimer's patients.

TCRdb derives one entry per CDR3 protein from the 10x single-cell sequencing reads, leaving out DNA. Its clone listing holds just over 1,500 distinct CDR3 sequences. This clonotype is called medium-sized based on its frequency. Its cognate antigen is unknown. The CDR3 runs to 15 residues. Germline loops: CDR1 SGHDT, CDR2 YYEEEE. This chain links TRBV5-6 with TRBJ1-1. The sequence was collected from a human donor in good health. The specimen sequenced was cerebrospinal fluid. The CDR3 spells CASRGRAAQNTEAFF.